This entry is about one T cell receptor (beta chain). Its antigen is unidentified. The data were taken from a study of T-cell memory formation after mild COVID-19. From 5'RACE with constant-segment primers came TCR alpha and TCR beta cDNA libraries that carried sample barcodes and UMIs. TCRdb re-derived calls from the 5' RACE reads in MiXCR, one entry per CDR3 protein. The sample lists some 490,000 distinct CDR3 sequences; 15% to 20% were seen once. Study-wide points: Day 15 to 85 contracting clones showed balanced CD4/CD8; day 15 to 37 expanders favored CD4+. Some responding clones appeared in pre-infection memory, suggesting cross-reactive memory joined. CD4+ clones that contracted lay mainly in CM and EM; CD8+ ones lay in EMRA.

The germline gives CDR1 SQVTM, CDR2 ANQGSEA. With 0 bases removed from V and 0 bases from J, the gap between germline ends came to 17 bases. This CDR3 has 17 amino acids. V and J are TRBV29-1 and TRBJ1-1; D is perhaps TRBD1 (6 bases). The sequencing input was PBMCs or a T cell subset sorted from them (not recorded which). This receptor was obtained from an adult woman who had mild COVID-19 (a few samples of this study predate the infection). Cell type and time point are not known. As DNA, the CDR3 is TGCAGCGTTGAAGAGTCAGCAGGGGTGATTATGAACACTGAAGCTTTCTTT. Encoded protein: CSVEESAGVIMNTEAFF.